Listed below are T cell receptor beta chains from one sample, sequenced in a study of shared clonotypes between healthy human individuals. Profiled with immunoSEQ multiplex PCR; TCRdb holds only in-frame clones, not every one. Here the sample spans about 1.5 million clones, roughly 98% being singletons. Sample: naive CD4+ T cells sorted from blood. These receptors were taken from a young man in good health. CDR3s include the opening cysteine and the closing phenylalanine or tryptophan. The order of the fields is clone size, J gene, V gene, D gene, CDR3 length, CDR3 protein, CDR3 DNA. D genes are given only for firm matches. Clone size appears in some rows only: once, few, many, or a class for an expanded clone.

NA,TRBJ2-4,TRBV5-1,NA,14,CASSLEDFTDIQYF,TGCGCCAGCAGCTTGGAGGATTTTACGGACATTCAGTACTTC
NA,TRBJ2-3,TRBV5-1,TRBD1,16,CASSLAGQGSGDTQYF,TGCGCCAGCAGCTTGGCCGGACAGGGATCCGGAGATACGCAGTATTTT
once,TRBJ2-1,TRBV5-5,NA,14,CASSVDSSYNEQFF,TGTGCCAGCAGCGTTGACAGCTCCTACAATGAGCAGTTCTTC
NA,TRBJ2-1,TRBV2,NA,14,CAGRGWGSYNEQFF,TGTGCCGGAAGGGGGTGGGGATCCTACAATGAGCAGTTCTTC
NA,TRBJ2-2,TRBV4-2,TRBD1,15,CASSSGTGNTGELFF,TGTGCCAGCAGCTCCGGGACAGGGAACACCGGGGAGCTGTTTTTT
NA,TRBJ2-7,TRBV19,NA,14,CASSIGVIPYEQYF,TGTGCCAGTAGTATTGGCGTTATACCTTACGAGCAGTACTTC
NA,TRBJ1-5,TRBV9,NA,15,CASSTLPGFNQPQHF,TGTGCCAGCAGCACATTACCGGGTTTCAATCAGCCCCAGCATTTT
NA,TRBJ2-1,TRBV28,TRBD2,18,CASSFPLGREGPYNEQFF,TGTGCCAGCAGTTTTCCCTTGGGACGGGAGGGCCCTTACAATGAGCAGTTCTTC
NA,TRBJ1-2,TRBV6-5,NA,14,CASSFMGKGYGYTF,TGTGCCAGCAGTTTTATGGGGAAAGGCTATGGCTACACCTTC
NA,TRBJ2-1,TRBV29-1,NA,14,CSVVRRSSYNEQFF,TGCAGCGTCGTACGAAGGAGCTCCTACAATGAGCAGTTCTTC
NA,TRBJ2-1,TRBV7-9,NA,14,CASSARWGDNEQFF,TGTGCCAGCAGCGCGAGGTGGGGGGACAATGAGCAGTTCTTC
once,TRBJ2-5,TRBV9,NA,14,CASSVVGSQETQYF,TGTGCCAGCAGCGTAGTCGGGTCACAAGAGACCCAGTACTTC
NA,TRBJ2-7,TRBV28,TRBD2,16,CASSSQTSGRFYEQYF,TGTGCCAGCAGCTCTCAGACTAGCGGGAGATTCTACGAGCAGTACTTC
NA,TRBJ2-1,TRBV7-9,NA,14,CASSLAVTYNEQFF,TGTGCCAGCAGCTTAGCTGTTACCTACAATGAGCAGTTCTTC
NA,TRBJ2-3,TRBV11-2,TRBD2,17,CASAKGVSGRVTDTQYF,TGTGCCAGCGCCAAAGGGGTTAGCGGGAGGGTTACAGATACGCAGTATTTT
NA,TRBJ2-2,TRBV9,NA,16,CASSPRTVPGTGELFF,TGTGCCAGCAGCCCTAGGACGGTGCCGGGGACCGGGGAGCTGTTTTTT
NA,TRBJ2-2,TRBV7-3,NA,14,CASSRDHRTGELFF,TGTGCCAGCAGCCGAGACCACCGCACCGGGGAGCTGTTTTTT
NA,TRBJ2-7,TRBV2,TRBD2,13,CASRAGGPFEQYF,TGTGCCAGCAGAGCGGGAGGGCCCTTCGAGCAGTACTTC